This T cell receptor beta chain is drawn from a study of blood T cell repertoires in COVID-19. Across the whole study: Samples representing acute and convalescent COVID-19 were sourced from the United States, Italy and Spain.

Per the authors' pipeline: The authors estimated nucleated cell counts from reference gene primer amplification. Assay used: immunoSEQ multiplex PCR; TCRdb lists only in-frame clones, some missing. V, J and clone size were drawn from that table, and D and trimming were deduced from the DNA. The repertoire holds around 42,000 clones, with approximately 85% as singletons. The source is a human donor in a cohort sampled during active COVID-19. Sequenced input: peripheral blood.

CDR3 sequence reads: CASSSRRDYYEQYF. The CDR3 DNA is TGTGCCAGCAGCTCCCGCCGGGACTACTACGAGCAGTACTTC. This chain uses TRBV13 with TRBJ2-7; 7 positions agree with TRBD2. The ends lost 4 bases at V and 3 bases at J; junction bases unmatched: 6. This CDR3 is 14 amino acids long. Germline lookup yields CDR1 PRHDT and CDR2 FYEKMQ (reference sequence).